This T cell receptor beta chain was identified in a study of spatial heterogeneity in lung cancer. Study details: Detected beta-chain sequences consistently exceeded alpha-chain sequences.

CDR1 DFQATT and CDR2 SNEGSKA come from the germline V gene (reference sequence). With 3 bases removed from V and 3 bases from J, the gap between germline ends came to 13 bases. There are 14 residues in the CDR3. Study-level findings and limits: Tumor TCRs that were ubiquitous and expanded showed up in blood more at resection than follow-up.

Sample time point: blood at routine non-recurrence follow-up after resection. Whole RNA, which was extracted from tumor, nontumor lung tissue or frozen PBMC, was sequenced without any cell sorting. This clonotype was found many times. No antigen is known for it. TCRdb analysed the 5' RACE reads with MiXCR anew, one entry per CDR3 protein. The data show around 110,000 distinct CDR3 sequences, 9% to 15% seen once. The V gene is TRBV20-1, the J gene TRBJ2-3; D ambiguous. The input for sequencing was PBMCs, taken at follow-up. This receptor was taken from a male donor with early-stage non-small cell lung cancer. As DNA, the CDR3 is TGCAGTGCTAGGACGGCTACGTCGACAGATACGCAGTATTTT. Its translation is CSARTATSTDTQYF.